This TCR beta chain was found in a study of response to subunit inactivated influenza vaccine. One entry per CDR3 protein results from TCRdb running MiXCR on the RT-PCR reads. The sample includes about 530,000 distinct CDR3 sequences, roughly 13% of them seen just once. In this sample, this clonotype turned up a few times. The antigen is undetermined. Whole-study findings and limits: Authors suggested seasonal influenza vaccinations each recruit few new T cells.

Germline V gene sequence: CDR1 PRHDT, CDR2 FYEKMQ (reference sequence). The length of the CDR3 is 18 residues. Trimming at V came to 3 bases and at J to 8 bases, leaving 16 bases not matched to a gene. The clonotype comes from a man aged 50-59 years who received an inactivated influenza vaccine. Sequences were derived from PBMCs from blood, sampled 40 to 50 days after vaccination. V is TRBV13 and J is TRBJ1-4; 9 nucleotides line up with TRBD1. The CDR3 DNA reads as TGTGCCAGCAGCTTGACTGGGGACAGGGTGGATTCAGAGGAAAAACTGTTTTTT. As protein: CASSLTGDRVDSEEKLFF. Drawing the rest from reference TRBV13 and TRBJ1-4, the complete variable domain is AAGVIQSPRHLIKEKRETATLKCYPIPRHDTVYWYQQGPGQDPQFLISFYEKMQSDKGSIPDRFSAQQFSDYHSELNMSSLELGDSALYFCASSLTGDRVDSEEKLFFGSGTQLSVL.